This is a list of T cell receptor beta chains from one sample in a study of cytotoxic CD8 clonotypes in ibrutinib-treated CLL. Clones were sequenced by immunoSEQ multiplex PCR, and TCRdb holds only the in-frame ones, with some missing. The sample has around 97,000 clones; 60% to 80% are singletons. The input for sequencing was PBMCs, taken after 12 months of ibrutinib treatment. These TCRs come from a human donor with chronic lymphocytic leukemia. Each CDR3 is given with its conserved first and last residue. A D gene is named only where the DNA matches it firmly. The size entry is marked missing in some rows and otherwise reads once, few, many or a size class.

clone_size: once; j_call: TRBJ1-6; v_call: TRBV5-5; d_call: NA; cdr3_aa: CASSFRSGSSYNSPLHF; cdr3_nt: TGTGCCAGCAGCTTTCGCTCCGGAAGCTCCTATAATTCACCCCTCCACTTT
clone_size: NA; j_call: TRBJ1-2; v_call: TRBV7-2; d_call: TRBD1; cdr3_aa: CASSFDGTGTVGYTF; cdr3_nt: TGTGCCAGCAGCTTTGACGGGACAGGGACGGTTGGCTACACCTTC
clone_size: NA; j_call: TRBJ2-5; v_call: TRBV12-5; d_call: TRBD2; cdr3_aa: CASVGAGGLKTQYF; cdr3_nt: TGTGCTAGTGTCGGAGCGGGGGGCCTTAAGACCCAGTACTTC
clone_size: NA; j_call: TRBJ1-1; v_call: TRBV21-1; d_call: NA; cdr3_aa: CASSIQFTEAFF; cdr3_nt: TGTGCCAGCAGTATACAATTCACTGAAGCTTTCTTT
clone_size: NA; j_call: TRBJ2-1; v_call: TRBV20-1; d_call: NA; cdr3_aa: CSARVYNEQFF; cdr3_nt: TGCAGTGCTAGAGTTTACAATGAGCAGTTCTTC
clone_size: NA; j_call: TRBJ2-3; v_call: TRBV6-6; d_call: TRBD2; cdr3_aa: CASSSLTGGADTQYF; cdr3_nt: TGTGCCAGCAGTTCCCTGACGGGGGGGGCAGATACGCAGTATTTT
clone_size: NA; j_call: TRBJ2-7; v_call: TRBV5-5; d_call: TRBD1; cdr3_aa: CASSLAGTGGWYEQYF; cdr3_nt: TGTGCCAGCAGCTTGGCAGGGACAGGGGGCTGGTACGAGCAGTACTTC
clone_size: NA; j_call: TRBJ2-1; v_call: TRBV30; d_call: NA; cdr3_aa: CAWSPGHPEQFF; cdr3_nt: TGTGCCTGGAGTCCGGGCCACCCAGAGCAGTTCTTC
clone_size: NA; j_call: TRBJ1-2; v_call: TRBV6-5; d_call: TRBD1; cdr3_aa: CASSYSVTGSTGYTF; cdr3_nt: TGTGCCAGCAGTTACTCCGTGACAGGGTCGACTGGCTACACCTTC
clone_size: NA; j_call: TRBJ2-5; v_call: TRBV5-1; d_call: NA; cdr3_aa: CASSFGSGGGKETQYF; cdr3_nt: TGCGCCAGCAGCTTTGGGTCTGGCGGCGGGAAAGAGACCCAGTACTTC
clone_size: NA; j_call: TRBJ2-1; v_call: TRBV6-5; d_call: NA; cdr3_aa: CASSYSPMNEQFF; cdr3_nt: TGTGCCAGCAGTTACTCCCCGATGAATGAGCAGTTCTTC
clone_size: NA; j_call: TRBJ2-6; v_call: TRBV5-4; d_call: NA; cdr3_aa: CASSVALRSGANVLTF; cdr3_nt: TGTGCCAGCAGCGTTGCATTGAGGTCTGGGGCCAACGTCCTGACTTTC
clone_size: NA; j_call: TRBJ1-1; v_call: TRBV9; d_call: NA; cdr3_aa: CASSVAQNTEAFF; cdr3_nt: TGTGCCAGCAGCGTAGCGCAGAACACTGAAGCTTTCTTT
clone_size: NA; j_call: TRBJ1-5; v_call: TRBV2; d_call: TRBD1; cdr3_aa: CAIGDRGLGQPQHF; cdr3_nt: TGTGCCATTGGGGACAGGGGCCTCGGGCAGCCCCAGCATTTT
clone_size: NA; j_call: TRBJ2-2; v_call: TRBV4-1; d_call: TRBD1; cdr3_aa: CASSQGDRDAGELFF; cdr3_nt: TGCGCCAGCAGCCAAGGGGACAGGGACGCCGGGGAGCTGTTTTTT
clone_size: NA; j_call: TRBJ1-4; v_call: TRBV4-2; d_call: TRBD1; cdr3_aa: CASSQDWGQGVEKLFF; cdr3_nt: TGTGCCAGCAGCCAAGATTGGGGGCAGGGGGTTGAAAAACTGTTTTTT
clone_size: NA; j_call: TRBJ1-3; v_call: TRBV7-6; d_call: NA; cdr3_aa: CASSLGQAGGNTIYF; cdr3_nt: TGTGCCAGCAGCTTGGGACAAGCTGGAGGAAACACCATATATTTT
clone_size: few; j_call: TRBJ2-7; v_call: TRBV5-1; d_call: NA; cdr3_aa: CASSQGLWNEQYF; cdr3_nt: TGCGCCAGCAGTCAAGGGCTGTGGAACGAGCAGTACTTC
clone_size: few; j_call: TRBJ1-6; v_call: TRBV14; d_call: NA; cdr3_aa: CASSQAGPAYSPLHF; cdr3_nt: TGTGCCAGCAGCCAAGCAGGGCCTGCCTATTCACCCCTCCACTTT
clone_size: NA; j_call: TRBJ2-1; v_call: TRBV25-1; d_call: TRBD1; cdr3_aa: CASSGPGTGSSYNEQFF; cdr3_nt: TGTGCCAGCAGTGGACCCGGGACAGGGTCGTCCTACAATGAGCAGTTCTTC
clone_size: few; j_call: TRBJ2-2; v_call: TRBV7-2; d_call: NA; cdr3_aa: CASSLVPTGELFF; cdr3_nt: TGTGCCAGCAGCTTAGTACCCACCGGGGAGCTGTTTTTT
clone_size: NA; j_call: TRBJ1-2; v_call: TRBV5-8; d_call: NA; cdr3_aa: CASTPEMGYGYTF; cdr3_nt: TGTGCCAGCACCCCGGAGATGGGCTATGGCTACACCTTC
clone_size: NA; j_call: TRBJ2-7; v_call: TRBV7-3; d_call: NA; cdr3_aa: CASSPGGGYEQYF; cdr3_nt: TGTGCCAGCAGCCCAGGGGGAGGGTACGAGCAGTACTTC
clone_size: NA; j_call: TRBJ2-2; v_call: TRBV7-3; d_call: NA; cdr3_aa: CASSFTGSAGELFF; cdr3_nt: TGTGCCAGCAGCTTCACAGGGTCAGCCGGGGAGCTGTTTTTT
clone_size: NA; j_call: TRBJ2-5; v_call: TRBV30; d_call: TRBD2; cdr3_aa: CAWSLVGAGEQETQYF; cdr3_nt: TGTGCCTGGAGTCTGGTCGGTGCGGGGGAACAAGAGACCCAGTACTTC
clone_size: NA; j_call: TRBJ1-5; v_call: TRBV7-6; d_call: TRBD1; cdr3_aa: CASSQGQGGNQPQHF; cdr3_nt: TGTGCCAGCAGCCAGGGACAGGGAGGCAATCAGCCCCAGCATTTT
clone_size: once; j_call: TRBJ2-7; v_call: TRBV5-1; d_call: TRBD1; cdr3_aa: CASSLDPGQRYEQYF; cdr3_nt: TGCGCCAGCAGCTTGGATCCGGGACAGAGATACGAGCAGTACTTC
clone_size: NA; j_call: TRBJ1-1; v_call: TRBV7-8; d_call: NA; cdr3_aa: CASSLPTENTEAFF; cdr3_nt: TGTGCCAGCAGCTTGCCGACAGAGAACACTGAAGCTTTCTTT
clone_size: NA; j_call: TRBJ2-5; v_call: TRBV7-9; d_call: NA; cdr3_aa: CASSFEGGPGKTQYF; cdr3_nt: TGTGCCAGCAGCTTCGAGGGGGGGCCAGGAAAGACCCAGTACTTC
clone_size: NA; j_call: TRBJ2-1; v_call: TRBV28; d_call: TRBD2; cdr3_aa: CASSFSLAGYQQFF; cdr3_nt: TGTGCCAGCAGTTTCTCGCTAGCGGGGTACCAGCAGTTCTTC
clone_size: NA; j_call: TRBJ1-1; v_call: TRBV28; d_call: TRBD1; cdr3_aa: CASKPRDRVEAFF; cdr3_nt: TGTGCCAGCAAACCCCGGGACAGGGTTGAAGCTTTCTTT
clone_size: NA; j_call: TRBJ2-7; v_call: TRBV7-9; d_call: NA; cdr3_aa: CASSYRDHEQYF; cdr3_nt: TGTGCCAGCAGCTACAGGGACCACGAGCAGTACTTC
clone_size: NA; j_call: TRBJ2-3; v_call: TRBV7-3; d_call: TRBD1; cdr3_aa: CASSRGSGGHSTDTQYF; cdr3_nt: TGTGCCAGCAGCCGAGGCTCAGGGGGCCACAGCACAGATACGCAGTATTTT
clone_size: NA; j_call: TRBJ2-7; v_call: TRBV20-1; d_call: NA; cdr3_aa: CSAQVEYEQYF; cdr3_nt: TGCAGTGCCCAAGTAGAATACGAGCAGTACTTC
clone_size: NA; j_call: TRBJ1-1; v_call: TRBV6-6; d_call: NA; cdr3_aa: CASMGTNTEAFF; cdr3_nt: TGTGCCAGCATGGGGACGAACACTGAAGCTTTCTTT
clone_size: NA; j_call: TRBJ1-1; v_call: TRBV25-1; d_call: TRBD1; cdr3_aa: CASHRGQGTEAFF; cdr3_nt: TGTGCCAGCCACAGGGGGCAGGGCACTGAAGCTTTCTTT
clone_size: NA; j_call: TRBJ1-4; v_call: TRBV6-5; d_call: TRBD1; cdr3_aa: CASSYSLTGPNEKLFF; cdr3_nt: TGTGCCAGCAGTTACTCGCTGACAGGGCCGAATGAAAAACTGTTTTTT
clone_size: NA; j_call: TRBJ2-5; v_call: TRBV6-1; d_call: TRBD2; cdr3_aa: CASKASGGDMWTQYF; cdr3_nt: TGTGCCAGCAAGGCTAGCGGGGGGGACATGTGGACCCAGTACTTC
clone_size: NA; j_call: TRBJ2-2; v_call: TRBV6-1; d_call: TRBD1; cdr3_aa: CASSESPIGTGDIGELFF; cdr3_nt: TGTGCCAGCAGTGAATCCCCCATTGGGACAGGGGACATCGGGGAGCTGTTTTTT
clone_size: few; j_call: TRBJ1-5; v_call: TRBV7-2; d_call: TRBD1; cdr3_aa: CASRRTGAMDQPQHF; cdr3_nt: TGTGCCAGCAGAAGGACAGGGGCCATGGATCAGCCCCAGCATTTT
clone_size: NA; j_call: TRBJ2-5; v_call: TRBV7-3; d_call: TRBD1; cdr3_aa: CASSLNGDRGTETQYF; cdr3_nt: TGTGCCAGCAGCTTAAATGGGGACAGGGGAACGGAGACCCAGTACTTC
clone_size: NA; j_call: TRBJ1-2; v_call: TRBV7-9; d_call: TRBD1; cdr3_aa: CASSLRDSSFSGYTF; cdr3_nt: TGTGCCAGCAGCTTAAGGGACAGCTCGTTCTCGGGCTACACCTTC
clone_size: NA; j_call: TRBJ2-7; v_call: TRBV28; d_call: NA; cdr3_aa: CASSFPGGISYEQYF; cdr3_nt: TGTGCCAGCAGTTTTCCGGGTGGGATTAGCTACGAGCAGTACTTC
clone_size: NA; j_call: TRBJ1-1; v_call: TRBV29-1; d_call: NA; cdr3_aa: CSVLNEDGKNTEAFF; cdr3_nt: TGCAGCGTTCTCAATGAGGACGGTAAGAACACTGAAGCTTTCTTT
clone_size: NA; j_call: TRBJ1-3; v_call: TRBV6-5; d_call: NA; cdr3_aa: CASSQMNGNTIYF; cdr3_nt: TGTGCCAGCAGTCAAATGAATGGAAACACCATATATTTT
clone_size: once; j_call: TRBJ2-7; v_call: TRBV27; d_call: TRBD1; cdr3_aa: CASSLFDRGNYEQYF; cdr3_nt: TGTGCCAGCAGTTTATTTGACAGGGGGAACTACGAGCAGTACTTC
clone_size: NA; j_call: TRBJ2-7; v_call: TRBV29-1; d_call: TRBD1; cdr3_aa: CSVEEATGTGGFEQYF; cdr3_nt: TGCAGCGTTGAAGAAGCCACCGGGACAGGGGGCTTCGAGCAGTACTTC
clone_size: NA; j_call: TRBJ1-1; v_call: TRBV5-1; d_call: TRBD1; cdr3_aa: CASSLITGGLNTEAFF; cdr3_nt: TGCGCCAGCAGCTTGATAACAGGGGGTTTGAACACTGAAGCTTTCTTT
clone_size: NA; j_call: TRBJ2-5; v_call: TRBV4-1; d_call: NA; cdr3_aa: CASSQEFVGKQETQYF; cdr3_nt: TGCGCCAGCAGCCAAGAGTTCGTGGGGAAGCAAGAGACCCAGTACTTC
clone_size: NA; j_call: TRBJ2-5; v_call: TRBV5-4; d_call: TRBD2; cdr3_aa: CASSTGAGGGDETQYF; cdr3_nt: TGTGCCAGCAGCACAGGGGCCGGCGGGGGGGACGAGACCCAGTACTTC
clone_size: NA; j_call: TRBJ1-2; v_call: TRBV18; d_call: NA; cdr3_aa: CASSPVSGQGNGYTF; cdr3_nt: TGTGCCAGCTCACCCGTAAGTGGGCAGGGGAATGGCTACACCTTC
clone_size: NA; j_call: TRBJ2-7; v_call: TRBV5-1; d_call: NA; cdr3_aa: CASSITTYEQYF; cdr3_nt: TGCGCCAGCAGCATCACCACCTACGAGCAGTACTTC
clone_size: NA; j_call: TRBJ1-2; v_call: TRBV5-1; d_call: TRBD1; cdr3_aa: CASSIGTASAEYGYTF; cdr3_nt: TGCGCCAGCAGCATTGGGACAGCTTCCGCGGAATATGGCTACACCTTC